The entry below gives a single T cell receptor (beta chain) sequence along with its context. These data come from a study of cytomegalovirus exposure and HLA in healthy donors. From germline, CDR1 is MGHDK and CDR2 SYGVNS. V lost 1 base and J lost 6; bases outside the gene matches: 4. This CDR3 is built from 16 residues. Use of 60 Vbeta and 13 Jbeta primers characterized the PCR. Method: immunoSEQ multiplex PCR; TCRdb's copy keeps in-frame clones and lacks some. Of nearly 200,000 clones listed, more than 75% are singletons. The receptor was derived from a woman aged 50 to 65 in good health and CMV-seropositive. The sequencing input was PBMCs. This chain joins TRBV25-1 and TRBJ2-7; TRBD2 matches 15 bases. CDR3 in DNA: TGTGCCAGCAGTGAATCGGGACTAGCGGGAGGTCGCGAGCAGTACTTC. Its protein is CASSESGLAGGREQYF.